Detailed here is one T cell receptor (beta chain). Its antigen is currently unknown. V was trimmed by 3 bases and J by 4 bases, leaving 12 bases between them. CDR3 size: 15 residues. CDR1 and CDR2 from the germline V gene are WNHNN and SYGVQD (reference sequence). This entry comes from a study of cytomegalovirus exposure and HLA in healthy donors. Regarding the study as a whole: Overall, roughly 160 TCR beta chains were annotated as cytomegalovirus-associated.

Amplification used 60 Vbeta primers and 13 Jbeta primers. Sequenced by immunoSEQ multiplex PCR; TCRdb stores in-frame clones only, minus some. The sample records 70,000 to 90,000 clones, roughly 88% being singletons. V and J are TRBV10-1 and TRBJ2-2, with D tentatively TRBD2 (6 bases). This sequence originates from a man between 65 and 85 years old in good health and CMV-seropositive. What was sequenced was PBMCs. CDR3 region: CASSDGGEGTGELFF. In DNA form, the CDR3 reads TGCGCCAGCAGTGACGGGGGAGAGGGCACCGGGGAGCTGTTTTTT.